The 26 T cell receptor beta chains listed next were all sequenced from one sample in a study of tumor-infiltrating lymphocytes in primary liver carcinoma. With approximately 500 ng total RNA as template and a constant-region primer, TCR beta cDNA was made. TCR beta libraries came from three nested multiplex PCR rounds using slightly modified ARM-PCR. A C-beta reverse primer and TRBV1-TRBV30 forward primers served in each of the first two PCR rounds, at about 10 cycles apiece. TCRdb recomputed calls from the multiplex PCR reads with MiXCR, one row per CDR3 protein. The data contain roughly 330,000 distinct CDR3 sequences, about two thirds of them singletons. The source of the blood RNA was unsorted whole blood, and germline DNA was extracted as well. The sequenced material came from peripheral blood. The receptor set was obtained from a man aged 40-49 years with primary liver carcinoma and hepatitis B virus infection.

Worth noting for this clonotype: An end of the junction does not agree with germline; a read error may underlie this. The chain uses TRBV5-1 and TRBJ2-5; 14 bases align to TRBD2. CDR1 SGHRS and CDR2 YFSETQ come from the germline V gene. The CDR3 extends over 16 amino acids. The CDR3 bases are TGTGCCAGCAGTTATGGACTAGCGGGAGGTGGAGAGACCCAGTACTTC. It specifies CASSYGLAGGGETQYF.

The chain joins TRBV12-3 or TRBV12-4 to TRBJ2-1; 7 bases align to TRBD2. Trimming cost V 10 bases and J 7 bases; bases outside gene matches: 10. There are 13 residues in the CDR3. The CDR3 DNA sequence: TGTGCCAACACACTAGCGAGAGTTAATGAGCAGTTCTTC. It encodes CANTLARVNEQFF.

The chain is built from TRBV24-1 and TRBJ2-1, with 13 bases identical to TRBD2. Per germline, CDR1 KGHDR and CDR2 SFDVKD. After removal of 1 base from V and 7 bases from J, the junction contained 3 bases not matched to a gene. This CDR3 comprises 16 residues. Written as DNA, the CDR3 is TGTGCCACCAGTGATTTTGGACTAGCGGGAGTAAATGAGCAGTTCTTC. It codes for CATSDFGLAGVNEQFF.

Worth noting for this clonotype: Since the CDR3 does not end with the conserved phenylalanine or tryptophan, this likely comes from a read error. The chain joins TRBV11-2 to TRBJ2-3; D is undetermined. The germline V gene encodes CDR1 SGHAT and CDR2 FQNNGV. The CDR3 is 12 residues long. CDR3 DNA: TGTGCCAGCAGCTTAGAGTGGGATAAGCAGTATTAT. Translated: CASSLEWDKQYY.

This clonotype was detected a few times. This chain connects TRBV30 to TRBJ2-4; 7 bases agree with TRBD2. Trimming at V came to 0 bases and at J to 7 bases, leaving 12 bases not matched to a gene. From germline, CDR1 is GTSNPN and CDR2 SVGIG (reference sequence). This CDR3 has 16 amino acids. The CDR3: CAWSVRGGRATNIQYF. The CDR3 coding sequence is TGTGCCTGGAGTGTACGTGGTGGGAGGGCCACGAACATTCAGTACTTC.

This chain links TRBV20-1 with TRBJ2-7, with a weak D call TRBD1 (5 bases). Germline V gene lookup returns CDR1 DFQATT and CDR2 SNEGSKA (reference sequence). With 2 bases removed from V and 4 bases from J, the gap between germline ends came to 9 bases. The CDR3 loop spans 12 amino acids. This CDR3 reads CSARKGQYEQYF. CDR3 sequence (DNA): TGCAGTGCTAGAAAGGGGCAGTACGAGCAGTACTTC.

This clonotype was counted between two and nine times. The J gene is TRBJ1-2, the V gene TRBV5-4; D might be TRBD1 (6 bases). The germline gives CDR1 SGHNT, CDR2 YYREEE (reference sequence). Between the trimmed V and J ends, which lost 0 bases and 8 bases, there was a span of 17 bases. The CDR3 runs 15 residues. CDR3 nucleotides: TGTGCCAGCAGCTTGGCCGTGGCAGGGGTTCGCGGCTACACCTTC. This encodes CASSLAVAGVRGYTF.

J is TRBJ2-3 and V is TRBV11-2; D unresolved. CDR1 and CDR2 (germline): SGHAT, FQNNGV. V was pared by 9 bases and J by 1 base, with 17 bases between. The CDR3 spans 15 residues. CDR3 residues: CARSLGLQGTDTQYF. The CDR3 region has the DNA TGTGCCAGAAGCCTAGGGCTACAAGGCACAGATACGCAGTATTTT.

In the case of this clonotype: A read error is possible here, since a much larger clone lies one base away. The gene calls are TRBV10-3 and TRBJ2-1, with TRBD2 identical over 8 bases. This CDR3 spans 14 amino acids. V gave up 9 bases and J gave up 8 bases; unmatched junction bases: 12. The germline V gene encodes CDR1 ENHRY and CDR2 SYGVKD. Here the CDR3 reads CAISTSENDYEQFF. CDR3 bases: TGTGCCATTTCGACTAGCGAGAATGACTATGAGCAGTTCTTC.

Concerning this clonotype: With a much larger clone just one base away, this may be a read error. The CDR3, as DNA: TGTGCCAGCAGTCTTGGCTCCCGGGCCCAGCATTTT. Its protein product is CASSLGSRAQHF. The chain employs TRBV12-3 or TRBV12-4 and TRBJ1-5; D gene uncertain. This CDR3 spans 12 amino acids. With 5 bases removed from V and 11 bases from J, the gap between germline ends came to 13 bases.

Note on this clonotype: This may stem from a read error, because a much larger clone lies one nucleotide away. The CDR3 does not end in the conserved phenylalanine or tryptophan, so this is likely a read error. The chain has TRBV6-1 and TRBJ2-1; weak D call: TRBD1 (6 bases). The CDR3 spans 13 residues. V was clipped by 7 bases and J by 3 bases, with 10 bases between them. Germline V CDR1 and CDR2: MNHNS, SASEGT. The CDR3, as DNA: TGTGCCAGCACGGGACATAACTACAATGAGCAGTTCCTC. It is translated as CASTGHNYNEQFL.

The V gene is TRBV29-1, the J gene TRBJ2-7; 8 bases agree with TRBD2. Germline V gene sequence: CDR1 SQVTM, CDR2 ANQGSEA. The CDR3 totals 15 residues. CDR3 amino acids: CRVRGASTNSYEQYF. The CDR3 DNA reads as TGCAGAGTGCGGGGGGCTAGCACAAACTCCTACGAGCAGTACTTC.

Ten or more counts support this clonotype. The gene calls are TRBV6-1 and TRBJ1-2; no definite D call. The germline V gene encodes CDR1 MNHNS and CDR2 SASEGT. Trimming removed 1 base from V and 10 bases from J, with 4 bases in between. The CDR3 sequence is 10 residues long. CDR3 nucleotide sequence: TGTGCCAGCAGTGAAGGCGACTACACCTTC. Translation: CASSEGDYTF.

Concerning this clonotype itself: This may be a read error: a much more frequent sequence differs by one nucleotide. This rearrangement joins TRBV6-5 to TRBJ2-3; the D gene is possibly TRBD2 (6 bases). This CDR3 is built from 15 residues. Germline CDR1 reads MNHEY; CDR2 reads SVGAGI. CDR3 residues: CASKAVRGFGDMQYF. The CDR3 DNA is TGTGCCAGTAAAGCAGTTCGGGGGTTCGGAGATATGCAGTATTTT.

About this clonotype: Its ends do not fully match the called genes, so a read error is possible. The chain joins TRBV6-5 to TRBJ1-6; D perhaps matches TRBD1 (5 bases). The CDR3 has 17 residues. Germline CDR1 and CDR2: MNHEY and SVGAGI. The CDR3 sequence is CASSYTKNRRGNSRLHF. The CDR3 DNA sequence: TGTGCCAGCAGTTACACCAAAAACAGGCGGGGTAATTCACGCCTCCACTTT.

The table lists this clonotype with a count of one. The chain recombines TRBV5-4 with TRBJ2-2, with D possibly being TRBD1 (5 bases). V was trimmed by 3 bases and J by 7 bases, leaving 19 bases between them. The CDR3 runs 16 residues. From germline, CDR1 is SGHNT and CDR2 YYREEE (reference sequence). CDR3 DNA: TGTGCCAGCAGCTCGGGCCAGGGTCGTCTTGGCGGGGAGCTGTTTTTT. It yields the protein CASSSGQGRLGGELFF. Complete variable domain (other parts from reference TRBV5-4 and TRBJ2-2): ETGVTQSPTHLIKTRGQQVTLRCSSQSGHNTVSWYQQALGQGPQFIFQYYREEENGRGNFPPRFSGLQFPNYSSELNVNALELDDSALYLCASSSGQGRLGGELFFGEGSRLTVL.

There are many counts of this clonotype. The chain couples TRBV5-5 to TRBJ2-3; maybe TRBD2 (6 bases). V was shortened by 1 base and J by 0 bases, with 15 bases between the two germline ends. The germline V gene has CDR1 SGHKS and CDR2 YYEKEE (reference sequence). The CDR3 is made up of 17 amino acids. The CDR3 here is CASSLLFGGSSTDTQYF. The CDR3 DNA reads TGTGCCAGCAGCTTGCTGTTTGGAGGGTCTAGCACAGATACGCAGTATTTT.

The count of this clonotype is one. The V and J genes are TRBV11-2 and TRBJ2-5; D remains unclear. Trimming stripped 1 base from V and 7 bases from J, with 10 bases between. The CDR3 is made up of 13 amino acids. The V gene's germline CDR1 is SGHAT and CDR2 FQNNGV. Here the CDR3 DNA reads TGTGCCAGCAGCTTAGGCCCGCTAGTGACCCAGTACTTC. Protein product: CASSLGPLVTQYF.

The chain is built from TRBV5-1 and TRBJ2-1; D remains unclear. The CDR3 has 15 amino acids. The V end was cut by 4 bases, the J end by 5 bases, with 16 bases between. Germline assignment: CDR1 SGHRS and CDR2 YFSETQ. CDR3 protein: CASSLEGQNNNEQFF. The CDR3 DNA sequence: TGCGCCAGCAGCCTTGAAGGGCAGAACAACAATGAGCAGTTCTTC.

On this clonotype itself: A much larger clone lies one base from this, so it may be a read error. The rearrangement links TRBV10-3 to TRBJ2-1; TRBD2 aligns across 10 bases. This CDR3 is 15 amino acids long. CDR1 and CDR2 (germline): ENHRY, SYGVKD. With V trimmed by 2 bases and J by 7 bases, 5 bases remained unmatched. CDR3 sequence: CAISEASGSCNEQFF. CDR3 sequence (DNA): TGTGCCATCAGTGAGGCTAGCGGGAGCTGTAATGAGCAGTTCTTC.

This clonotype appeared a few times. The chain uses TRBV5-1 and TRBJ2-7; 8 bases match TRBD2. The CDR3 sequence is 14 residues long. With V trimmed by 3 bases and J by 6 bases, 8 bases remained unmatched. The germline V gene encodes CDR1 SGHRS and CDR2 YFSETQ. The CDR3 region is CASSWAETSVEQYF. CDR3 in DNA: TGCGCCAGCAGCTGGGCCGAGACTAGCGTCGAGCAGTACTTC.

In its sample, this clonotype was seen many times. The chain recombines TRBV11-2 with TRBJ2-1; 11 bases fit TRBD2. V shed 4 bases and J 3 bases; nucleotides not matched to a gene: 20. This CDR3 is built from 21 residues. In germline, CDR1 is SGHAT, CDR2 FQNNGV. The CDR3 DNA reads TGTGCCAGCAGCTCGACGGGGACTAGCGGAGACTACCCTATAAGCTACAATGAGCAGTTCTTC. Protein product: CASSSTGTSGDYPISYNEQFF.

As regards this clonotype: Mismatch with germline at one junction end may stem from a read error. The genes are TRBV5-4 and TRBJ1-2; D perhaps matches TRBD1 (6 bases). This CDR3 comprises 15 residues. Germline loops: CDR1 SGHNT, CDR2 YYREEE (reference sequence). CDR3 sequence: CASSPMAGANYGYTF. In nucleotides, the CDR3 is TGTGCCAGCAGCCCCATGGCAGGGGCTAATTATGGCTACACCTTC. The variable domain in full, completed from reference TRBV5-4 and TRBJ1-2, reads ETGVTQSPTHLIKTRGQQVTLRCSSQSGHNTVSWYQQALGQGPQFIFQYYREEENGRGNFPPRFSGLQFPNYSSELNVNALELDDSALYLCASSPMAGANYGYTFGSGTRLTVV.

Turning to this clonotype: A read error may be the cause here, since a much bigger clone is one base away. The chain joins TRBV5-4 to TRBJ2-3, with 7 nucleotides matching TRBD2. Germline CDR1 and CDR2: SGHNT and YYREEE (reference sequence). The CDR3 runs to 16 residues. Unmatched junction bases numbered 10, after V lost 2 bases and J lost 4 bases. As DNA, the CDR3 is TGTGCCAGCAGCTTTTATCTAGTGGGAGGGCCAGATACGCAGTATTTT. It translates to CASSFYLVGGPDTQYF.

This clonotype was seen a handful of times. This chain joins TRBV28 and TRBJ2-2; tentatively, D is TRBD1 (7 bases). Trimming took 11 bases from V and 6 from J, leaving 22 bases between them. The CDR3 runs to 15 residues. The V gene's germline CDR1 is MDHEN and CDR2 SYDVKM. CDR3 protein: CAGRRQGIVAGELFF. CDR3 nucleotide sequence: TGTGCCGGGAGGAGACAGGGAATTGTGGCCGGGGAGCTGTTTTTT.

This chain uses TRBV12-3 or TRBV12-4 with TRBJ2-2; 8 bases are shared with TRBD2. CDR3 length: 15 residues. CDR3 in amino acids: CTSNWAGGNTGELFF. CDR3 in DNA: TGTACAAGCAACTGGGCGGGAGGGAACACCGGGGAGCTGTTTTTT.